This record covers a single TCR beta chain. Its specificity is not known. This sample is part of a study of identical twins. Study observations and caveats: Beta clonotypes that were abundant in cord blood contained fewer insertions, a pattern absent from memory repertoires. Its conclusions, products of cross-sectional statistical analysis, did not come from following the same donors. The authors noted that invariant MAIT and iNKT cells could partly confound zero-insertion analyses. Out-of-frame TCR alpha sharing observed in monozygotic twins exceeded model estimates.

Germline loops: CDR1 KGHDR, CDR2 SFDVKD. The CDR3 has 16 amino acids. Germline trimming cut 5 bases from V and 5 bases from J; bases unmatched to any gene: 10. A single record per CDR3 protein comes from TCRdb applying MiXCR to the 5' RACE reads. The sample lists 1.5 million or so distinct CDR3 sequences, around a third occurring once. The rearrangement links TRBV24-1 to TRBJ2-1; 8 bases are a match to TRBD2. The source material was cord blood. The receptor comes from a newborn girl in good health. CDR3 loop: CATSASEAGADNEQFF. The CDR3 nucleotides read TGTGCCACCAGTGCCTCAGAAGCGGGGGCAGACAATGAGCAGTTCTTC.